The 25 T cell receptor beta chains in this list originate from one sample, sequenced in a study of shared clonotypes between healthy human individuals. The data were produced by immunoSEQ multiplex PCR, yet TCRdb's version contains in-frame clones alone and is incomplete. The sample holds some 2.4 million clones; 93% are singletons and the top ten take roughly 0.36%. Source material: naive CD4+ T cells from PBMCs. Subset indicated: CD45RA+ positively selected. The receptors come from a man aged 18-30 years in good health. Some clones in this sample may be carry-over from other donors' samples.

This chain uses TRBV5-1 with TRBJ2-1; TRBD2 aligns across 9 bases. The CDR3 sequence is 18 residues long. Germline V gene lookup returns CDR1 SGHRS and CDR2 YFSETQ. Trimming at V came to 0 bases and at J to 3 bases, leaving 10 bases not matched to a gene. This CDR3 is CASSLGSSSGARYNEQFF. The CDR3 nucleotides are TGCGCCAGCAGCTTGGGGTCCTCTAGCGGGGCCCGCTACAATGAGCAGTTCTTC. The full variable domain, its missing parts supplied by reference TRBV5-1 and TRBJ2-1, is KAGVTQTPRYLIKTRGQQVTLSCSPISGHRSVSWYQQTPGQGLQFLFEYFSETQRNKGNFPGRFSGRQFSNSRSEMNVSTLELGDSALYLCASSLGSSSGARYNEQFFGPGTRLTVL.

The chain employs TRBV4-3 and TRBJ1-6, with D possibly being TRBD1 (6 bases). Germline values: CDR1 LGHNA, CDR2 YSLEER. The V gene lost 1 base and the J gene lost 4 bases, with 11 bases spanning the gap. This CDR3 spans 16 amino acids. This CDR3 reads CASSQVRQVYNSPLHF. CDR3 nucleotides: TGCGCCAGCAGCCAAGTACGACAGGTTTATAATTCACCCCTCCACTTT.

This chain uses TRBV9 with TRBJ2-1; D uncertain. Germline V gives CDR1 SGDLS, CDR2 YYNGEE. V dropped 2 bases and J dropped 3 bases, with 12 bases sitting between them. This CDR3 is 15 amino acids long. CDR3 loop: CASSVSGGIYNEQFF. CDR3 bases: TGTGCCAGCAGCGTCTCTGGCGGAATCTACAATGAGCAGTTCTTC.

The J gene is TRBJ2-1, the V gene TRBV5-1, with D perhaps matching TRBD2 (5 bases). The CDR3 consists of 14 residues. V lost 5 bases to trimming and J lost 8 bases, with 17 bases between them. Looked up from germline, CDR1 is SGHRS and CDR2 is YFSETQ. The CDR3 bases are TGCGCCAGCAGTGAAAGCGGCCCAAGGGATGAGCAGTTCTTC. Translation gives CASSESGPRDEQFF.

The chain recombines TRBV1 with TRBJ2-3; TRBD2 was called by the table and not checked on the DNA. TRBV1 is a recognized pseudogene. The CDR3 is made up of 17 amino acids. The CDR3 DNA reads TGCACCCTACGGTTGGTCCGACTAGCGGCTAGCACAGATACGCAGTATTTT. Its protein product is CTLRLVRLAASTDTQYF.

V and J are TRBV5-1 and TRBJ2-5; D not resolved. This CDR3 is built from 15 residues. CDR1 and CDR2 from the germline V gene are SGHRS and YFSETQ. The V and J ends lost 0 bases and 5 bases respectively, with 14 bases between them. In DNA, the CDR3 is TGCGCCAGCAGCTTGGCCCTTGGGTTTGGGGAGACCCAGTACTTC. This sequence encodes CASSLALGFGETQYF. The full variable domain, its missing parts supplied by reference TRBV5-1 and TRBJ2-5, is KAGVTQTPRYLIKTRGQQVTLSCSPISGHRSVSWYQQTPGQGLQFLFEYFSETQRNKGNFPGRFSGRQFSNSRSEMNVSTLELGDSALYLCASSLALGFGETQYFGPGTRLLVL.

The chain has TRBV5-4 and TRBJ1-1, with a tentative D call TRBD1 (6 bases). In germline, CDR1 is SGHNT, CDR2 YYREEE (reference sequence). With 0 bases removed from V and 4 bases from J, the gap between germline ends came to 19 bases. The CDR3 extends over 17 amino acids. The CDR3 here is CASSLVPGGAYGTEAFF. The CDR3 DNA follows: TGTGCCAGCAGCTTGGTGCCGGGGGGCGCTTATGGCACTGAAGCTTTCTTT.

The gene calls are TRBV28 and TRBJ1-3, with D possibly TRBD1 on 5 matching bases. The CDR3 has 16 residues. Germline V lookup: CDR1 MDHEN, CDR2 SYDVKM. V lost 6 bases and J lost 1, with 16 bases in between. The CDR3 bases are TGTGCCAGCAGGAAACCAGGACGGACATCTGGAAACACCATATATTTT. It translates to CASRKPGRTSGNTIYF.

CDR3 amino acids: CASSRPGTPEAFF. In nucleotides, the CDR3 is TGTGCCAGCTCGCGACCAGGGACACCTGAAGCTTTCTTT. This chain links TRBV28 with TRBJ1-1; TRBD1 is a possible D gene (6 bases). V was trimmed by 8 bases and J by 6 bases, leaving 16 bases between them. Germline CDR1 and CDR2: MDHEN and SYDVKM. The CDR3 runs 13 residues.

This chain links TRBV5-1 with TRBJ2-7; D could derive from TRBD1 or TRBD2 (5 bases each). The CDR3 loop spans 14 amino acids. The V end lost 4 bases, the J end lost 5 bases, and 16 bases lay between the germline ends. The V gene's germline CDR1 is SGHRS and CDR2 YFSETQ. CDR3 region: CASSDGTAYDEQYF. In DNA, the CDR3 is TGCGCCAGCAGCGACGGGACGGCCTACGACGAGCAGTACTTC.

V and J are TRBV7-8 and TRBJ1-1; tentatively, D is TRBD1 (6 bases). Trimming shortened V by 5 bases and J by 0 bases, and 16 bases separated the two germline ends. Germline V gene sequence: CDR1 SGHVS, CDR2 FQNEAQ. This CDR3 has 16 amino acids. The CDR3 nucleotides are TGTGCCAGCAGCCTTAACAGGGTGGGGATGAACACTGAAGCTTTCTTT. Translating gives CASSLNRVGMNTEAFF.

The rearrangement joins TRBV4-1 to TRBJ1-4; the D is unclear. The V end lost 1 base, the J end lost 5 bases, and 11 bases lay between the germline ends. The length of the CDR3 is 15 residues. Germline V gene sequence: CDR1 MGHRA, CDR2 YSYEKL. The CDR3 nucleotides are TGCGCCAGCAGCCAAGTGGGCTTGGGGAATGAAAAACTGTTTTTT. Its protein product is CASSQVGLGNEKLFF.

This chain connects TRBV7-9 to TRBJ1-2; TRBD1 matches at 7 bases. Losses at the gene ends were 0 bases for V and 11 bases for J; bases not matched to a gene: 9. The CDR3 runs to 14 residues. Germline V gene data show CDR1 as SEHNR and CDR2 as FQNEAQ (reference sequence). The CDR3 DNA reads as TGTGCCAGCAGCTTAGCCTCCGGGACAGTTGGTTACACCTTC. Amino acids: CASSLASGTVGYTF.

V usage is TRBV28 and J usage is TRBJ1-2; no clear D gene. Trimming took 7 bases from V and 2 from J, leaving 11 bases between them. This CDR3 has 13 residues. Germline CDR1 is MDHEN and CDR2 is SYDVKM. The CDR3, as DNA: TGTGCCAGCACCCCGGGTTGGAACTATGGCTACACCTTC. Its protein is CASTPGWNYGYTF.

The rearrangement joins TRBV29-1 to TRBJ2-5; D unclear. Trimming removed 3 bases at V and 2 bases at J, with 13 bases between. Germline values: CDR1 SQVTM, CDR2 ANQGSEA. This CDR3 has 14 residues. The CDR3 DNA reads TGCAGCGTTGAGGTCCTCGGGCCACAAGAGACCCAGTACTTC. This translates into CSVEVLGPQETQYF.

This chain connects TRBV6-5 to TRBJ1-5; 7 nucleotides line up with TRBD1. The CDR3 sequence is 15 residues long. J gave up 0 bases and V 6 bases, and 5 bases lay outside the gene matches. CDR1 is MNHEY, CDR2 SVGAGI, per germline. Here the CDR3 DNA reads TGTGCCAGCAGACGGGACAGATTTAGCAATCAGCCCCAGCATTTT. Translating gives CASRRDRFSNQPQHF.

V is TRBV6-5 and J is TRBJ1-2; D ambiguous. V lost 6 bases, J lost 6 bases, and 14 bases lay in between. This CDR3 has 13 amino acids. Germline V gene lookup returns CDR1 MNHEY and CDR2 SVGAGI. The CDR3 spells CASSRGSGDGYTF. CDR3 DNA sequence: TGTGCCAGCAGCCGGGGATCAGGTGATGGCTACACCTTC.

The chain couples TRBV5-6 to TRBJ1-1; no definite D call. The CDR3 covers 15 residues. From germline, CDR1 is SGHDT and CDR2 YYEEEE. V lost 1 base and J 2 bases, leaving 12 bases between the germline ends. CDR3 amino acids: CASSLNVGGNTEAFF. CDR3 DNA: TGTGCCAGCAGCTTGAATGTCGGAGGAAACACTGAAGCTTTCTTT.

The rearrangement joins TRBV10-1 to TRBJ2-7; D unresolved. V shed 4 bases and J shed 7 bases, with 14 bases lying between them. CDR1 WNHNN and CDR2 SYGVQD come from the germline V gene (reference sequence). The CDR3 covers 13 residues. CDR3 nucleotide sequence: TGCGCCAGCAGTGGTCAGAAACTTTGGGAGCAGTACTTC. Translated, it gives CASSGQKLWEQYF.

The chain links TRBV6-1 to TRBJ2-3, with D possibly matching TRBD1 (6 bases). V lost 4 bases and J lost 6, with 14 bases in between. CDR1 and CDR2 (germline): MNHNS, SASEGT. The CDR3 length is 14 residues. CDR3 amino acids: CASSVVPGVDTQYF. CDR3 coding DNA: TGTGCCAGCAGTGTAGTGCCAGGGGTTGATACGCAGTATTTT.

The gene calls are TRBV4-1 and TRBJ2-1; the D gene is possibly TRBD2 (6 bases). CDR1 MGHRA and CDR2 YSYEKL come from the germline V gene. This CDR3 has 17 residues. Between the trimmed V and J ends, which lost 0 bases and 8 bases, there was a span of 20 bases. CDR3 region: CASSQDWGGGLRYEQFF. In DNA, the CDR3 is TGCGCCAGCAGCCAAGACTGGGGAGGAGGGCTACGGTATGAGCAGTTCTTC.

The chain employs TRBV28 and TRBJ2-5; either TRBD1 or TRBD2 may supply D (6 bases each). Germline V gene sequence: CDR1 MDHEN, CDR2 SYDVKM. Deletions cut 6 bases from V and 2 bases from J, with 16 bases between. This CDR3 region has 15 residues. In nucleotides, the CDR3 is TGTGCCAGCAGCCTGCCGGGGGCGGCTCAAGAGACCCAGTACTTC. Translating it yields CASSLPGAAQETQYF.

Regarding this clone: The sample holds other DNA sequences that translate to the same CDR3. The chain employs TRBV10-3 and TRBJ1-5; D not certain. Germline V gives CDR1 ENHRY, CDR2 SYGVKD. Trimming pared 0 bases from V and 7 bases from J, leaving 4 bases between. The CDR3 extends over 12 amino acids. CDR3 sequence: CAISESGQPQHF. The CDR3 DNA is TGTGCCATCAGTGAGTCCGGGCAGCCCCAGCATTTT.

The chain combines TRBV30 with TRBJ2-7; 14 bases fit TRBD2. The CDR3 contains 14 residues. CDR1 is GTSNPN, CDR2 SVGIG, per germline (reference sequence). Trimming took 4 bases from V and 9 from J; bases not matched to a gene: 8. CDR3 DNA sequence: TGTGCCTGGACCACTGGGACTAGCGGGGGTACGCAGTACTTC. Amino acid sequence: CAWTTGTSGGTQYF.

This clone was observed a few times. Other DNA variants within this sample encode the same CDR3. The chain is built from TRBV6-5 and TRBJ1-5; D not certain. The CDR3 runs 13 residues. V was clipped by 4 bases and J by 0 bases, with 4 bases between them. Germline assignment: CDR1 MNHEY and CDR2 SVGAGI. In DNA form, the CDR3 reads TGTGCCAGCAGTTCAAATAGCAATCAGCCCCAGCATTTT. It translates to CASSSNSNQPQHF.